This entry describes one T cell receptor (beta chain). Its antigen is unknown. Libraries were prepared by immunoSEQ multiplex PCR; TCRdb keeps only in-frame clonotypes and omits some of them. The sample yields tens of thousands of clones, approximately 94% seen once. The data are from a study of T cells in tuberculosis. Broader study findings: Smaller alpha distances in active tuberculosis partly reflected shorter CDR3-alpha lengths.

Trimming at V came to 3 bases and at J to 8 bases, leaving 6 bases not matched to a gene. The CDR3 consists of 15 residues. Germline values: CDR1 SEHNR, CDR2 FQNEAQ (reference sequence). Sequences were obtained from PBMCs. The clonotype originates from a donor aged 10-29 years with latent tuberculosis or without tuberculosis infection. Some clones in this sample may be carry-over from other donors' samples. The chain links TRBV7-9 to TRBJ2-1; 11 bases fit TRBD2. CDR3 residues: CASSFTSGSSHEQFF. Written as DNA, the CDR3 is TGTGCCAGCAGCTTTACTAGCGGGAGCTCTCATGAGCAGTTCTTC.